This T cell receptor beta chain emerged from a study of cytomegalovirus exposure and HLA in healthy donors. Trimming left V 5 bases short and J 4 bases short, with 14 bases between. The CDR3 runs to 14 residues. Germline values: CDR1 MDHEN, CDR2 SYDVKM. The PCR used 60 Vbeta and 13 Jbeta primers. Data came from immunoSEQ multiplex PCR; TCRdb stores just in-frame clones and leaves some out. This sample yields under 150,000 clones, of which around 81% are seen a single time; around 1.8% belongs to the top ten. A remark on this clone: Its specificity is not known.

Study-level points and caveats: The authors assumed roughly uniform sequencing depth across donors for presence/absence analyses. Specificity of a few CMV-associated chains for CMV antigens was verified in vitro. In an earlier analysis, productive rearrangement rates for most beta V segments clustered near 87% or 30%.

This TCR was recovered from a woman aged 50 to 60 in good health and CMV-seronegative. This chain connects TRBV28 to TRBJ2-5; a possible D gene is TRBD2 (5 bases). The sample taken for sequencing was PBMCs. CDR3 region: CASSVTRASETQYF. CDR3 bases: TGTGCCAGCAGTGTCACTAGGGCCTCAGAGACCCAGTACTTC.